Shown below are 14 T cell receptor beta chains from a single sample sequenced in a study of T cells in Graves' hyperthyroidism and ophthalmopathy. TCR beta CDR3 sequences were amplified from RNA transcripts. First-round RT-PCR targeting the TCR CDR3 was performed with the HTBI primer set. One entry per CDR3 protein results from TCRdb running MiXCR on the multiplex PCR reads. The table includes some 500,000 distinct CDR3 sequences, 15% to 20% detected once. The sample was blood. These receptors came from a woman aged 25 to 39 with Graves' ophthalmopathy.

The CDR3 DNA follows: TGTGCCAGCAGTTTTCGGCATAGCGGGGGCACAGATACGCAGTATTTT. Translation: CASSFRHSGGTDTQYF. The rearrangement joins TRBV12-3 or TRBV12-4 to TRBJ2-3, with TRBD2 identical over 8 bases. V trimming: 3 bases; J trimming: 1 base; junction bases outside the gene matches: 6. The CDR3 contains 16 residues.

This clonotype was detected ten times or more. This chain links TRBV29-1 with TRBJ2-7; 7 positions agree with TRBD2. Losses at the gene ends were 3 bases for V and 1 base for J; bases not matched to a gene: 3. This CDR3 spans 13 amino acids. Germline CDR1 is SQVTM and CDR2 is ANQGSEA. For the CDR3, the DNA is TGCAGCGTTGAGATGGGACTATCCTACGAGCAGTACTTC. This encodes CSVEMGLSYEQYF.

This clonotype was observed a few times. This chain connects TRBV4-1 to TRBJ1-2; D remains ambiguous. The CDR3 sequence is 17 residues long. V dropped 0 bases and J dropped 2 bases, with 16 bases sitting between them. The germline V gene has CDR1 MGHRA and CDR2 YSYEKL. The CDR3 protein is CASSQDEGAPANYGYTF. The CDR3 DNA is TGCGCCAGCAGCCAAGATGAGGGAGCCCCCGCCAACTATGGCTACACCTTC.

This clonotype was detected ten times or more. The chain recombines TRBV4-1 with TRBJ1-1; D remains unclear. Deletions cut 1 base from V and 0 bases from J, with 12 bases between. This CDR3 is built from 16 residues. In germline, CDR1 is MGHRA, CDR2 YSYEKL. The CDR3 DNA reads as TGCGCCAGCAGCCAAGGTGCCTGGCAGATGAACACTGAAGCTTTCTTT. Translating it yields CASSQGAWQMNTEAFF.

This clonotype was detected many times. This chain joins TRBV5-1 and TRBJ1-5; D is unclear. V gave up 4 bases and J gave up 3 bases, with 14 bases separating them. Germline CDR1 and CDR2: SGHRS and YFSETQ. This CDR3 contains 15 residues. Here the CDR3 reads CASSPGLMDNQPQHF. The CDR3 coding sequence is TGCGCCAGCAGCCCGGGTTTAATGGACAATCAGCCCCAGCATTTT.

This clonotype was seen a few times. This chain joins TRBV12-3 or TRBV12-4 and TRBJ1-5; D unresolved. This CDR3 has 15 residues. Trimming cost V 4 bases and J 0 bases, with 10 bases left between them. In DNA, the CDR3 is TGTGCCAGCAGTTCACAAGGGTGTAGCAATCAGCCCCAGCATTTT. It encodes CASSSQGCSNQPQHF.

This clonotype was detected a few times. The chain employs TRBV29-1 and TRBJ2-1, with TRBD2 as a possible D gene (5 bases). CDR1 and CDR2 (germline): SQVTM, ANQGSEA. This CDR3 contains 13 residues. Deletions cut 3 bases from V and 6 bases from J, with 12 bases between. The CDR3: CSVEVEGPNEQFF. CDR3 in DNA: TGCAGCGTTGAGGTCGAGGGTCCCAATGAGCAGTTCTTC.

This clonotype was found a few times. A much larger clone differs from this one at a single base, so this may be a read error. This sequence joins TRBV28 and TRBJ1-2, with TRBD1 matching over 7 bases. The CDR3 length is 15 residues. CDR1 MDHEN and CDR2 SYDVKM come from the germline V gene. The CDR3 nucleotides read TGTACCAGCAGTAAGGAATCGACAGGGAGCAGTGGCTACACCTTC. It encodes CTSSKESTGSSGYTF.

The CDR3 region is CASIRTFSNQPQHF. DNA for the CDR3: TGTGCCAGCATCCGGACATTTAGCAATCAGCCCCAGCATTTT. The rearrangement links TRBV7-8 to TRBJ1-5, with a weak D call TRBD1 (5 bases). CDR3 length equals 14 residues. Germline V gene data show CDR1 as SGHVS and CDR2 as FQNEAQ. The V and J ends lost 7 bases and 0 bases respectively, with 10 bases between them.

For the CDR3, the DNA is TGTGCCAGCAGCCCAGAGGAATACCAAGAGACCCAGTACTTC. It yields the protein CASSPEEYQETQYF. The genes are TRBV7-9 and TRBJ2-5; D unclear. V was trimmed by 5 bases and J by 0 bases, leaving 10 bases between them. Germline-derived CDR1 and CDR2 are SEHNR and FQNEAQ (reference sequence). CDR3 size: 14 residues.

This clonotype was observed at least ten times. The CDR3 here is CASSFGGRNTEAFF. Here the CDR3 DNA reads TGTGCCAGCAGTTTCGGGGGGCGGAACACTGAAGCTTTCTTT. This chain connects TRBV28 to TRBJ1-1, with D tentatively TRBD1 (6 bases). Germline lookup yields CDR1 MDHEN and CDR2 SYDVKM. With 3 bases removed from V and 1 base from J, the gap between germline ends came to 9 bases. The CDR3 contains 14 residues.

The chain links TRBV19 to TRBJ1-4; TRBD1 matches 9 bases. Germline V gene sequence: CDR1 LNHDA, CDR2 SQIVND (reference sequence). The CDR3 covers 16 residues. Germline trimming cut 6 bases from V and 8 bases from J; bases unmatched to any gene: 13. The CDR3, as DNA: TGTGCCAGTAGCGTGATGACCGGGACAGGGAGGGAAAAACTGTTTTTT. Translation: CASSVMTGTGREKLFF.

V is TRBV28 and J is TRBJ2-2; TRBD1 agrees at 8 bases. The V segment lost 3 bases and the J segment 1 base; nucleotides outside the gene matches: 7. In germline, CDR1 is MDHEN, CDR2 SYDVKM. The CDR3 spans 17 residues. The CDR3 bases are TGTGCCAGCAGTTTGGGCGGACAGGGCCTGAACACCGGGGAGCTGTTTTTT. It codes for CASSLGGQGLNTGELFF.

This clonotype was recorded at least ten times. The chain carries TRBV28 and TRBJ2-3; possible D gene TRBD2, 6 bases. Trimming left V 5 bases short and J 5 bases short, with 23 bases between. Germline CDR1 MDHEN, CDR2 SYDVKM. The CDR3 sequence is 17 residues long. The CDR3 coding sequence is TGTGCCAGCAGTCCAACCCCCCCGCGGGACTCCTTAGATACGCAGTATTTT. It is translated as CASSPTPPRDSLDTQYF.